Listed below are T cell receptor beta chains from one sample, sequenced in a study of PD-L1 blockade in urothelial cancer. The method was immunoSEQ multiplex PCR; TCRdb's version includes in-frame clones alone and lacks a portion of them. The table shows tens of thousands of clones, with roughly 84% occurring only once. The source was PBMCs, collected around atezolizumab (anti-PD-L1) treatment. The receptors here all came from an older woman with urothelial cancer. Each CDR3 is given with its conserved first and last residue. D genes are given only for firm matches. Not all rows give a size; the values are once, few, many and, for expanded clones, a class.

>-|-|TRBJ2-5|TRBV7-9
TGTGCCAGCAGCTTCCGGGAGACCCAGTACTTC
CASSFRETQYF
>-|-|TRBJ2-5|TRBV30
TGTGCCTGGAGTGGGTGGGAACAGGCAGAGACCCAGTACTTC
CAWSGWEQAETQYF
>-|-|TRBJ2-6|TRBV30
TGTGCCTGGAGAAGAGGGAATTTGGGCTCTGGGGCCAACGTCCTGACTTTC
CAWRRGNLGSGANVLTF
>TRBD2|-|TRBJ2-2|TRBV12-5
TGTGCTAGTGGTTTGGTTACATCCACTCTAGCGGCAACCGGGGAGCTGTTTTTT
CASGLVTSTLAATGELFF
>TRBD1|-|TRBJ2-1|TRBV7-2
TGTGCCAGCAGCTTAGTGGGACAGGGGTATGGTGAGCAGTTCTTC
CASSLVGQGYGEQFF
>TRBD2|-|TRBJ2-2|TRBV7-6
TGTGCCAGCAGCTTAGAGGCAGCGGGAGCCGACACCGGGGAGCTGTTTTTT
CASSLEAAGADTGELFF
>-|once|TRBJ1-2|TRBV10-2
TGCGCCAGCAGTGAGTCGACGGGGGTGGGGAACTATGGCTACACCTTC
CASSESTGVGNYGYTF
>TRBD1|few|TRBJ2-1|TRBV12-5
TGTGCTAGTGGTTTGACTTCGGGACAGAACTACAATGAGCAGTTCTTC
CASGLTSGQNYNEQFF
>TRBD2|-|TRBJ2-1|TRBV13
TGTGCCAGCAGCTTTAGACTAGCGAGCTCCTACAATGAGCAGTTCTTC
CASSFRLASSYNEQFF
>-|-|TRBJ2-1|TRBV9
TGTGCCAGCAGCGCCACAGATTTCTACAATGAGCAGTTCTTC
CASSATDFYNEQFF
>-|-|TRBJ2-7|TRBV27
TGTGCCAGCAGTCTATACAGCCACCCCTACGAGCAGTACTTC
CASSLYSHPYEQYF
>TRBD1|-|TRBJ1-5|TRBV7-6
TGTGCCAGCAGCTCCACCCCCGGGACAGGGAACAATCAGCCCCAGCATTTT
CASSSTPGTGNNQPQHF
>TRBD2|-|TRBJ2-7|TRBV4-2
TGTGCCAGCAGCCAAGATCGGACTAGCGGGAGCGAGCAGTACTTC
CASSQDRTSGSEQYF
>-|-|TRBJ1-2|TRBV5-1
TGCGCCAGCAGCTTGAATCAGAACTATGGCTACACCTTC
CASSLNQNYGYTF
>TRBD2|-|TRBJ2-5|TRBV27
TGTGCCAGCAGCCAATCTTGGACTAGCGGGGGGACAGAGACCCAGTACTTC
CASSQSWTSGGTETQYF
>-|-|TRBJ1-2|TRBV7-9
TGTGCCAGCAGCTGGGATGGACTTTCCGCGGGAGGCTATGGCTACACCTTC
CASSWDGLSAGGYGYTF
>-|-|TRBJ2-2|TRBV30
TGTGCCTGGAGTGGTGGCTCAGGGGGGGAGCTGTTTTTT
CAWSGGSGGELFF
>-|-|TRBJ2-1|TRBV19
TGTGCCAGTAGTATCCAGTCCTACAATGAGCAGTTCTTC
CASSIQSYNEQFF
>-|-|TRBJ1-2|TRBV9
TGTGCCAGCAGCGCGGAGGTTTACAGAACCAATGGCTACACCTTC
CASSAEVYRTNGYTF
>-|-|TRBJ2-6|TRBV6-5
TGTGCCAGCAGCGAACTATCTGGGGCCAACGTCCTGACTTTC
CASSELSGANVLTF